These 23 T cell receptor beta chains share one sample of origin, sequenced in a study of blood T cell repertoires in COVID-19. The assay was immunoSEQ multiplex PCR, and TCRdb's table has in-frame clones only and misses some. This sample carries some 370,000 clones, almost 90% of them seen once, and the ten largest clones take about 7%. Sequenced sample: peripheral blood. The receptors here all came from a man between 18 and 35 years old with active or convalescent COVID-19.

The genes are TRBV7-8 and TRBJ2-7, with D possibly being TRBD1 (7 bases). The length of the CDR3 is 14 residues. The ends were cut back, 5 bases at V and 0 bases at J, with 11 bases in the middle. The germline V gene has CDR1 SGHVS and CDR2 FQNEAQ. This chain's CDR3 is CASSLRDSSYEQYF. The CDR3, as DNA: TGTGCCAGCAGCCTGCGGGACAGCTCCTACGAGCAGTACTTC.

J is TRBJ2-2 and V is TRBV5-6; D gene uncertain. Germline V gene data show CDR1 as SGHDT and CDR2 as YYEEEE. This CDR3 region has 15 residues. Trimming pared 4 bases from V and 8 bases from J, leaving 18 bases between. CDR3 DNA sequence: TGTGCCAGCAGCCAATACCACCGCAGTATTGGGGAGCTGTTTTTT. It encodes CASSQYHRSIGELFF.

A single count supports this clone. The V call is TRBV6-1, the J call TRBJ1-4, with D possibly matching TRBD1 (6 bases). Looked up from germline, CDR1 is MNHNS and CDR2 is SASEGT. The CDR3 loop spans 17 amino acids. The V end was cut by 4 bases, the J end by 0 bases, with 15 bases between. The CDR3 sequence is CASSVFGTPATNEKLFF. In DNA form, the CDR3 reads TGTGCCAGCAGTGTTTTCGGGACACCAGCAACTAATGAAAAACTGTTTTTT.

CDR3 in amino acids: CASRSGLAGSNEQFF. CDR3 DNA sequence: TGTGCCAGCAGGAGCGGACTAGCGGGTAGCAATGAGCAGTTCTTC. This chain connects TRBV6-6 to TRBJ2-1; 11 nucleotides match TRBD2. The junction had 7 bases not matched to a gene; V was cut back by 6 bases and J by 6 bases. This CDR3 has 15 residues. Looked up from germline, CDR1 is MNHNY and CDR2 is SVGAGI (reference sequence).

The chain uses TRBV5-1 and TRBJ2-7, with TRBD1 matching 10 bases. The CDR3 contains 15 residues. The junction had 8 bases not matched to a gene; V was cut back by 4 bases and J by 4 bases. Germline CDR1 SGHRS, CDR2 YFSETQ. The CDR3 protein is CASSAGTGESYEQYF. The DNA of the CDR3 is TGCGCCAGCAGCGCCGGGACAGGGGAAAGTTACGAGCAGTACTTC.

DNA for the CDR3: TGCGCCAGCAGCCCCCAAGCGGCCTACAATGAGCAGTTCTTC. Translated: CASSPQAAYNEQFF. This rearrangement joins TRBV5-1 to TRBJ2-1, with D tentatively TRBD2 (5 bases). In germline, CDR1 is SGHRS, CDR2 YFSETQ. The CDR3 is 14 residues long. V lost 4 bases to trimming and J lost 2 bases, with 10 bases between them.

The chain uses TRBV12-3 or TRBV12-4 and TRBJ1-2, with D hard to call. This CDR3 is built from 13 residues. Trimming cost V 3 bases and J 6 bases, with 11 bases left between them. CDR3 region: CASSFSPRDGYTF. The CDR3 coding sequence is TGTGCCAGCAGTTTTAGCCCGAGAGATGGCTACACCTTC.

This clone showed up many times. This rearrangement joins TRBV11-2 to TRBJ1-1; tentatively, D is TRBD1 (6 bases). V dropped 2 bases and J dropped 0 bases, with 10 bases sitting between them. The length of the CDR3 is 15 residues. Per the germline V gene, CDR1 is SGHAT and CDR2 is FQNNGV. CDR3 region: CASSLLPGVNTEAFF. In nucleotides, the CDR3 is TGTGCCAGCAGCTTATTGCCAGGGGTGAACACTGAAGCTTTCTTT.

This clone was seen only once. J is TRBJ1-2 and V is TRBV7-3; 9 bases agree with TRBD1. The CDR3 covers 14 residues. V lost 5 bases, J lost 6 bases, and 7 bases stayed unmatched. Germline values: CDR1 SGHTA, CDR2 FQGTGA. The CDR3 bases are TGTGCCAGCAGCCTGACAGGGGGAAGGGATGGCTACACCTTC. It specifies CASSLTGGRDGYTF.

This chain joins TRBV6-5 and TRBJ1-4, with no clear D. The germline V gene has CDR1 MNHEY and CDR2 SVGAGI. V lost 8 bases to trimming and J lost 8 bases, with 6 bases between them. The CDR3 has 10 amino acids. DNA of the CDR3: TGTGCCAGCCGAGGCGAAAAACTGTTTTTT. This gives the protein CASRGEKLFF.

J is TRBJ1-4 and V is TRBV28; D perhaps matches TRBD1 (6 bases). V was trimmed by 6 bases and J by 4 bases, leaving 27 bases between them. Germline CDR1 and CDR2: MDHEN and SYDVKM. This CDR3 has 19 residues. The CDR3 is CASRTGHTGPGGYNEKLFF. The DNA of the CDR3 is TGTGCCAGCAGGACAGGCCACACAGGCCCCGGGGGGTATAATGAAAAACTGTTTTTT.

This chain joins TRBV7-9 and TRBJ2-2; 8 nucleotides align to TRBD1. Germline V gives CDR1 SEHNR, CDR2 FQNEAQ (reference sequence). V dropped 5 bases and J dropped 0; count of bases not matched to a gene: 11. The CDR3 spans 18 residues. Here the CDR3 reads CASSTRFGQGANTGELFF. CDR3 in DNA: TGTGCCAGCAGCACACGATTCGGACAGGGAGCGAACACCGGGGAGCTGTTTTTT.

J is TRBJ1-5 and V is TRBV15; tentatively, D is TRBD1 (5 bases). V was shortened by 6 bases and J by 0 bases, with 12 bases between the two germline ends. CDR3 length: 15 amino acids. The germline CDR1 and CDR2 sequences are LNHNV and YYDKDF (reference sequence). The CDR3 region has the DNA TGTGCCACCAGTCAGCCAGGGTATAGCAATCAGCCCCAGCATTTT. This encodes CATSQPGYSNQPQHF. The whole variable domain, remainder taken from reference TRBV15 and TRBJ1-5, is DAMVIQNPRYQVTQFGKPVTLSCSQTLNHNVMYWYQQKSSQAPKLLFHYYDKDFNNEADTPDNFQSRRPNTSFCFLDIRSPGLGDTAMYLCATSQPGYSNQPQHFGDGTRLSIL.

This clone was recorded once. The chain links TRBV7-2 to TRBJ2-1; D is undetermined. The CDR3 runs 15 residues. Germline CDR1 is SGHTA and CDR2 is FQGNSA. Trimming removed 1 base at V and 0 bases at J, with 7 bases between. Here the CDR3 reads CASSLDASSYNEQFF. CDR3 DNA: TGTGCCAGCAGCTTAGACGCGAGCTCCTACAATGAGCAGTTCTTC.

This chain uses TRBV4-3 with TRBJ2-3, with D possibly being TRBD2 (6 bases). The CDR3 extends over 15 amino acids. Looked up from germline, CDR1 is LGHNA and CDR2 is YSLEER. The V gene lost 0 bases and the J gene lost 5 bases, with 12 bases spanning the gap. The CDR3 coding sequence is TGCGCCAGCAGCCAAGATGACCCGCGGGAAGATACGCAGTATTTT. This gives the protein CASSQDDPREDTQYF.

This clone was counted a single time. The CDR3 nucleotides read TGTGCCAGCAGTGACTTTGGCGGGCCTCACAATGAGCAGTTCTTC. It translates to CASSDFGGPHNEQFF. This rearrangement joins TRBV9 to TRBJ2-1, with a tentative D call TRBD2 (5 bases). The CDR3 length is 15 residues. Germline assignment: CDR1 SGDLS and CDR2 YYNGEE. The V end lost 5 bases, the J end lost 5 bases, and 17 bases lay between the germline ends.

The J gene is TRBJ1-4, the V gene TRBV28, with 7 bases fitting TRBD1. Looked up from germline, CDR1 is MDHEN and CDR2 is SYDVKM. With V trimmed by 7 bases and J by 7 bases, 3 bases remained unmatched. This CDR3 region has 12 residues. CDR3 residues: CASNRGTEKLFF. The CDR3 DNA reads TGTGCCAGCAACAGGGGAACTGAAAAACTGTTTTTT.

This chain links TRBV29-1 with TRBJ2-7, with D tentatively TRBD2 (5 bases). Trimming removed 0 bases from V and 2 bases from J, with 8 bases in between. CDR3 size: 13 residues. Per germline, CDR1 SQVTM and CDR2 ANQGSEA. CDR3 protein: CSVEEEATYEQYF. CDR3 sequence (DNA): TGCAGCGTTGAAGAGGAGGCCACCTACGAGCAGTACTTC.

The chain combines TRBV18 with TRBJ1-4, with D maybe TRBD1 (6 bases). V lost 2 bases and J 8 bases, leaving 15 bases between the germline ends. Germline V CDR1 and CDR2: KGHSH, LQKENI. The CDR3 has 15 residues. The chain's CDR3 is CASSPKPGDGEKLFF. In nucleotides, the CDR3 is TGTGCCAGCTCACCAAAACCAGGGGACGGAGAAAAACTGTTTTTT. Full variable domain (remainder filled in from reference TRBV18 and TRBJ1-4): NAGVMQNPRHLVRRRGQEARLRCSPMKGHSHVYWYRQLPEEGLKFMVYLQKENIIDESGMPKERFSAEFPKEGPSILRIQQVVRGDSAAYFCASSPKPGDGEKLFFGSGTQLSVL.

The V call is TRBV29-1, the J call TRBJ2-7; TRBD1 agrees at 7 bases. The CDR3 length is 14 residues. Germline lookup yields CDR1 SQVTM and CDR2 ANQGSEA. V shed 6 bases and J 3 bases; nucleotides not matched to a gene: 11. In DNA form, the CDR3 reads TGCAGCGTAGCACAGGGGCCGTTCAACTACGAGCAGTACTTC. Translation: CSVAQGPFNYEQYF.

The chain employs TRBV5-1 and TRBJ2-1; TRBD2 aligns across 8 bases. Germline V gives CDR1 SGHRS, CDR2 YFSETQ. Trimming cost V 0 bases and J 8 bases; bases outside gene matches: 10. This CDR3 spans 16 amino acids. Written as DNA, the CDR3 is TGCGCCAGCAGCTTGGTACGGGGGGGCACTCTCTATGAGCAGTTCTTC. It yields the protein CASSLVRGGTLYEQFF.

This chain links TRBV7-9 with TRBJ1-1, with 9 bases that match TRBD1. Germline lookup yields CDR1 SEHNR and CDR2 FQNEAQ (reference sequence). The CDR3 runs to 16 residues. J lost 0 bases, V lost 6 bases, and 8 bases had no gene match. CDR3 sequence: CASRIRDRDMNTEAFF. The CDR3 DNA sequence: TGTGCCAGCAGGATCCGGGACAGGGATATGAACACTGAAGCTTTCTTT.

The rearrangement joins TRBV9 to TRBJ2-1; 14 bases align to TRBD2. From germline, CDR1 is SGDLS and CDR2 YYNGEE. V lost 4 bases and J lost 3; bases outside the gene matches: 6. The CDR3 runs to 17 residues. DNA for the CDR3: TGTGCCAGCAGCCCAGGGACTAGCGGGAGTCACTACAATGAGCAGTTCTTC. This gives the protein CASSPGTSGSHYNEQFF.